The 17 T cell receptor beta chains in this list originate from one sample, sequenced in a study of cytomegalovirus exposure and HLA in healthy donors. Both 60 Vbeta primers and 13 Jbeta primers went into the PCR. Repertoires were generated with immunoSEQ multiplex PCR, while TCRdb's copy carries only in-frame clones and drops some. The top ten hold roughly 4% of the sample, which has about 160,000 clones, 65% to 70% seen once. Sequencing used PBMCs. These TCRs come from a woman aged 18 to 35 in good health and CMV-seropositive.

The chain couples TRBV29-1 to TRBJ2-2; 10 bases match TRBD2. V dropped 6 bases and J dropped 7; count of bases not matched to a gene: 8. CDR1 and CDR2 (germline): SQVTM, ANQGSEA. CDR3 length: 14 residues. CDR3 coding DNA: TGCAGCGTGGTAGCGGGAGGCCGCGGCGGGGAGCTGTTTTTT. Translation gives CSVVAGGRGGELFF.

The chain uses TRBV5-1 and TRBJ2-7, with TRBD2 matching 7 bases. This CDR3 has 20 residues. Trimming cost V 2 bases and J 0 bases; bases outside gene matches: 20. The germline CDR1 and CDR2 sequences are SGHRS and YFSETQ. The CDR3 DNA sequence: TGCGCCAGCAGCTTCCGACCCACTAGCGCCCCCCAGGGAAGCTCCTACGAGCAGTACTTC. This translates into CASSFRPTSAPQGSSYEQYF. Combining the CDR3 with reference TRBV5-1 and TRBJ2-7 gives the whole variable domain KAGVTQTPRYLIKTRGQQVTLSCSPISGHRSVSWYQQTPGQGLQFLFEYFSETQRNKGNFPGRFSGRQFSNSRSEMNVSTLELGDSALYLCASSFRPTSAPQGSSYEQYFGPGTRLTVT.

V is TRBV29-1 and J is TRBJ2-1; TRBD2 agrees at 10 bases. V shed 7 bases, J shed 4 bases, and the junction held 4 bases outside the gene matches. CDR3 length: 13 amino acids. Germline V gives CDR1 SQVTM, CDR2 ANQGSEA. Written as DNA, the CDR3 is TGCAGCGGTCTTAGCGGGAGGTACAATGAGCAGTTCTTC. Protein sequence: CSGLSGRYNEQFF.

V gene TRBV7-9 combines with J gene TRBJ2-1; 9 bases are a match to TRBD1. J was trimmed by 1 base and V by 5 bases; bases with no gene match: 6. The CDR3 has 16 amino acids. CDR1 is SEHNR and CDR2 is FQNEAQ in the germline V gene (reference sequence). The CDR3 coding sequence is TGTGCCAGCAGCCCGTTGGGGACAGGGTCCTACAATGAGCAGTTCTTC. It yields the protein CASSPLGTGSYNEQFF.

This chain uses TRBV11-2 with TRBJ1-1; possible D gene TRBD1, 6 bases. This CDR3 region has 15 residues. V was trimmed by 2 bases and J by 4 bases, leaving 14 bases between them. Germline V gene lookup returns CDR1 SGHAT and CDR2 FQNNGV. The CDR3: CASSLSGQGTTEAFF. The CDR3 nucleotides are TGTGCCAGCAGCTTATCGGGGCAGGGGACCACTGAAGCTTTCTTT.

The chain carries TRBV4-3 and TRBJ1-5; D may be TRBD1 (6 bases). The CDR3 totals 15 residues. Trimming left V 0 bases short and J 7 bases short, with 13 bases between. Germline V gene lookup returns CDR1 LGHNA and CDR2 YSLEER. In nucleotides, the CDR3 is TGCGCCAGCAGCCAAGATATAGGGGGAGGGCAGCCCCAGCATTTT. Protein sequence: CASSQDIGGGQPQHF.

The chain employs TRBV6-5 and TRBJ2-5; tentatively, D is TRBD2 (6 bases). The germline V and J ends were trimmed by 6 bases and 11 bases, with 19 bases remaining between them. Germline V gives CDR1 MNHEY, CDR2 SVGAGI. CDR3 length equals 13 residues. The CDR3 here is CASRRDFRGEQYF. The CDR3 DNA follows: TGTGCCAGCAGAAGGGACTTCCGGGGAGAGCAGTACTTC.

This sequence joins TRBV5-4 and TRBJ2-1; the match to TRBD1 covers 7 bases. CDR1 is SGHNT and CDR2 is YYREEE in the germline V gene (reference sequence). The CDR3 is 13 amino acids. The trim removed 5 bases at V and 7 bases at J, leaving 6 bases unmatched. CDR3 nucleotide sequence: TGTGCCAGCAGACTTAGACAGGGAAATGAGCAGTTCTTC. As protein: CASRLRQGNEQFF.

This clone was found once. The rearrangement links TRBV30 to TRBJ2-7, with TRBD1 as a possible D gene (6 bases). This CDR3 region has 10 residues. V gave up 8 bases and J gave up 5 bases, with 10 bases separating them. Germline V gene lookup returns CDR1 GTSNPN and CDR2 SVGIG (reference sequence). CDR3: CALEGDEQYF. CDR3 DNA sequence: TGTGCCCTTGAGGGGGACGAGCAGTACTTC.

V and J are TRBV5-4 and TRBJ2-7, with 9 bases matching TRBD1. The CDR3 is 20 amino acids. J gave up 4 bases and V 4 bases, and 24 bases lay outside the gene matches. CDR1 SGHNT and CDR2 YYREEE come from the germline V gene (reference sequence). The CDR3 coding sequence is TGTGCCAGCAGCCCCCAGCCTAGGACAGGGGCCGAGGGAAACGTTTACGAGCAGTACTTC. Encoded protein: CASSPQPRTGAEGNVYEQYF.

This chain uses TRBV11-1 with TRBJ1-5, with 8 bases lining up with TRBD1. CDR1 and CDR2 (germline): SGHAT, FQDESV (reference sequence). CDR3 length equals 14 residues. With 5 bases clipped from V and 7 bases from J, the junction kept 7 bases outside the gene matches. The chain's CDR3 is CASSPGQGLQPQHF. The CDR3 DNA sequence: TGTGCCAGCAGCCCCGGACAGGGCTTGCAGCCCCAGCATTTT.

This chain uses TRBV6-1 with TRBJ1-5; D not certain. CDR3 size: 14 residues. Germline CDR1 and CDR2: MNHNS and SASEGT. With 5 bases removed from V and 5 bases from J, the gap between germline ends came to 13 bases. The CDR3 reads CASSPEGIDQPQHF. The CDR3 region has the DNA TGTGCCAGCAGTCCCGAGGGAATAGATCAGCCCCAGCATTTT.

This clone appeared a few times. The genes are TRBV5-1 and TRBJ2-7, with 8 positions matching TRBD2. The CDR3 consists of 15 residues. Trimming took 4 bases from V and 6 from J; bases not matched to a gene: 12. Germline lookup yields CDR1 SGHRS and CDR2 YFSETQ. In DNA form, the CDR3 reads TGCGCCAGCAGCGGCCGAGGAGCGGGAGCAATCGAGCAGTACTTC. Protein sequence: CASSGRGAGAIEQYF. Using reference TRBV5-1 and TRBJ2-7 for the parts outside the CDR3, the full variable domain is KAGVTQTPRYLIKTRGQQVTLSCSPISGHRSVSWYQQTPGQGLQFLFEYFSETQRNKGNFPGRFSGRQFSNSRSEMNVSTLELGDSALYLCASSGRGAGAIEQYFGPGTRLTVT.

The chain links TRBV27 to TRBJ1-2, with D possibly matching TRBD1 (5 bases). CDR3 size: 15 residues. Per the germline V gene, CDR1 is MNHEY and CDR2 is SMNVEV (reference sequence). V gave up 2 bases and J gave up 2 bases, with 12 bases separating them. CDR3 residues: CASSLAVTANYGYTF. Written as DNA, the CDR3 is TGTGCCAGCAGTTTAGCCGTGACAGCAAACTATGGCTACACCTTC.

This CDR3 is CASSSRDSDETQYF. CDR3 nucleotide sequence: TGTGCCAGCAGCAGCCGTGACTCAGACGAGACCCAGTACTTC. The chain links TRBV21-1 to TRBJ2-5; TRBD2 is the table's D call and was not checked against the DNA. TRBV21-1 is tagged as a pseudogene. The CDR3 extends over 14 amino acids.

The chain uses TRBV4-3 and TRBJ1-4, with D possibly matching TRBD1 (5 bases). This CDR3 spans 16 amino acids. Trimming pared 0 bases from V and 8 bases from J, leaving 16 bases between. Germline CDR1 reads LGHNA; CDR2 reads YSLEER. CDR3 sequence: CASSQEAGQEGEKLFF. The CDR3 DNA reads TGCGCCAGCAGCCAAGAAGCCGGCCAGGAGGGGGAAAAACTGTTTTTT.

This chain uses TRBV6-5 with TRBJ2-2, with TRBD1 matching 11 bases. CDR1 and CDR2 (germline): MNHEY, SVGAGI. Trimming cost V 5 bases and J 6 bases; bases outside gene matches: 5. CDR3 length: 15 amino acids. CDR3 protein: CASSADRGHSGELFF. The CDR3 nucleotides read TGTGCCAGCAGTGCGGACAGGGGGCATTCCGGGGAGCTGTTTTTT.